The T cell receptor (beta chain) under discussion was sequenced for a study of blood T cell repertoires in COVID-19 (dated by TCRdb to about 2020). For context, the study as a whole: Collaborator samples came from the United States, Italy and Spain and covered acute and convalescent phases of COVID-19. The material from the prospective study consisted of cDNA or gDNA derived from T cells, B-cell-depleted T cells, or PBMCs. Subjects who had been exposed to COVID-19, were actively infected with it, or had recovered from it provided the deeply sampled blood TCRbeta repertoires that made up the dataset. The repertoires were released in a freely available public database meant as a resource for research on the immune response to SARS-CoV-2. Samples were obtained from the ongoing ImmuneRACE study (first 160 participants) and from 1,254 subjects provided by 6 global collaborators. A de-identified subject ID, COVID-19 status, age in years and sex were almost always included in the sample metadata. Where available, HLA class I and class II types were taken from metadata supplied by the sample provider and were not determined by assay-based typing.

The immunoSEQ Assay, a bias-controlled multiplex PCR, was used to amplify TCRbeta CDR3 regions from genomic DNA. The paper's processing steps were these. Within the assay, amplification of reference gene primers was used to estimate how many nucleated cells each sample contained. Sequence reads were collapsed and filtered to measure the absolute abundance of every unique TCRbeta CDR3 rearrangement. For each sample, productive Simpson clonality was calculated as the square root of Simpson's diversity index across productive rearrangements. The source is immuneACCESS, and TCRdb retained only in-frame sequences with V and J called. Part of the clones is not carried over; for the studies checked, unresolved V genes explain less than half of this, and the remainder is unexplained. V and J calls and clone size are those listed in that table; D and trimming were worked out from the DNA. The sample records 72,000 or so clones, around 85% of which are singletons. Together, the top ten hold roughly 32% of the sample.

Whole blood was collected in K2EDTA tubes by collaborating institutions according to the institutions' own protocols. Collaborator samples were shipped for TCRbeta analysis as frozen whole blood, isolated PBMCs, or DNA extracted from either sample type. Based on the germline V gene, the CDR1 and CDR2 sequences are SGHTA and FQGNSA. Unmatched junction bases come to 4, with V trimmed by 4 bases and J by 8 bases. The CDR3, cysteine through phenylalanine, is 12 amino acids long. Only CDR3 DNA remains: 36 bases, in frame from the first base. With regard to this clone: The antigen this receptor binds is unknown. Per-base qualities were not stored, and no clone one base away is much larger.

General conclusions and limits of the study: How much clinical and demographic metadata was included differed by source and by participant, and the metadata was provided uncurated.

This TCR came from an elderly woman with active or convalescent COVID-19. Material: peripheral blood. The chain is assembled from TRBV7-2 and TRBJ1-2, with 7 bases matching TRBD1. The CDR3 here reads CASSSTGAGYTF. Read as DNA, the sequence is TGTGCCAGCAGCTCAACAGGGGCAGGCTACACCTTC.